Listed below are T cell receptor beta chains from one sample, sequenced in a study of quantifying T cell responses using KT2 cells. A single record per CDR3 protein comes from TCRdb applying MiXCR to the UMI-ligation and nested PCR reads. This table holds approximately 41,000 distinct CDR3 sequences, more than 15% found once. What was sequenced was PBMCs spiked with cells of the T cell clone KT2. The receptors were gathered from a human donor. Both conserved end residues are trimmed from each CDR3.

j_gene,len,v_gene,CDR3aa
TRBJ1-6,14,TRBV27,ASSLSGTVRNSPLH
TRBJ2-7,11,TRBV27,ASSEYTSYEQY
TRBJ2-1,13,TRBV7-2,ASSFRTSGALEQF
TRBJ1-1,14,TRBV6-1,ASRGPGDIRNTEAF
TRBJ2-1,10,TRBV2,ASSPQVNEQF
TRBJ1-2,12,TRBV27,ASRQTGGGYGYT
TRBJ1-3,14,TRBV20-1,SARDFSAGGRNTIY
TRBJ1-5,13,TRBV2,ASRDDRESNQPQH
TRBJ2-5,11,TRBV6-5,ASSRGNQETQY
TRBJ2-7,12,TRBV30,AWSPQGGPYEQY
TRBJ1-2,10,TRBV25-1,ASSLGGYGYT
TRBJ2-7,12,TRBV9,ASSTRTGGYEQY
TRBJ2-1,15,TRBV9,ASSGNRGPVPYNEQF
TRBJ2-7,11,TRBV9,ASSVGARTEKY
TRBJ1-1,11,TRBV29-1,SVESRPEREAF
TRBJ2-1,15,TRBV6-5,ASSPLDRASLYNEQF
TRBJ1-6,12,TRBV20-1,SARDVGQNSPLH
TRBJ1-5,10,TRBV20-1,SARVPTQPQH
TRBJ2-5,12,TRBV10-3,AISVQGRGETQY
TRBJ1-5,14,TRBV7-2,ASSLLSPGLNQPQH
TRBJ2-4,12,TRBV7-2,ASRPTSGSVIQY
TRBJ2-3,12,TRBV4-3,ASSQGVGADTQY
TRBJ2-3,12,TRBV4-2,ASSPGTEADTQY
TRBJ2-2,13,TRBV10-2,ASSRLAGGAGELF
TRBJ2-1,11,TRBV15,ATSRDWRNEQF
TRBJ2-1,12,TRBV5-1,ASSGGTSGNEQF
TRBJ2-1,11,TRBV29-1,SVGLGPYNEQF
TRBJ2-7,11,TRBV12-3/TRBV12-4,ASSFSGNYEQY
TRBJ2-1,11,TRBV27,ASRVVPGGEQF
TRBJ1-1,12,TRBV6-6,ASSYGGLNTEAF
TRBJ2-7,10,TRBV12-5,ASGSGRYEQY
TRBJ2-7,11,TRBV27,ASSLGQSHEQY
TRBJ2-5,11,TRBV10-3,AISVTSRETQY
TRBJ2-3,14,TRBV18,ASSPRRGRGTDTQY
TRBJ2-5,12,TRBV4-2,ASSQGAGRGFPY
TRBJ2-7,13,TRBV27,ASSSPQGLTYEQY
TRBJ2-3,13,TRBV12-3/TRBV12-4,ASSLGQGTWDTQY
TRBJ1-6,13,TRBV10-3,ATGDITGPNSPLH
TRBJ2-1,13,TRBV5-1,ASTAAGGSYNEQF
TRBJ2-3,14,TRBV12-3/TRBV12-4,ASSRHRQESTDTQY
TRBJ2-2,13,TRBV13,ASSFRPGNTGELF
TRBJ1-2,10,TRBV6-5,ASRGQYYGYT
TRBJ2-7,14,TRBV24-1,ATSDTSGTTSYEQY